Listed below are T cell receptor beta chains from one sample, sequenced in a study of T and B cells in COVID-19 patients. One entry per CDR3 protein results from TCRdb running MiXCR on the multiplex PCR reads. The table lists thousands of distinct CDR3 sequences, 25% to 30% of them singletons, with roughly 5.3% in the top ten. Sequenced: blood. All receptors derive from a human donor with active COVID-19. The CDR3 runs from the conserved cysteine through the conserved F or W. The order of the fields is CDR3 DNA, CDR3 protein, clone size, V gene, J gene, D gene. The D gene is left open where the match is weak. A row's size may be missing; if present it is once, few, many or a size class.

CDR3nt: TGTGCCAGTACTATGCACGGGACCCAGTACCAAGAGACCCAGTACTTC
CDR3aa: CASTMHGTQYQETQYF
abundance: medium-sized
v_gene: TRBV19
j_gene: TRBJ2-5
d_gene: .

CDR3nt: TGTGCCAGTAGTTCCACCTGGGGCGGTCAGACCCAGTACTTC
CDR3aa: CASSSTWGGQTQYF
abundance: medium-sized
v_gene: TRBV19
j_gene: TRBJ2-5
d_gene: .

CDR3nt: TGCGCCAGCAGCTCAGGACAGGGCGTTGAAGCTTTCTTT
CDR3aa: CASSSGQGVEAFF
abundance: .
v_gene: TRBV5-1
j_gene: TRBJ1-1
d_gene: TRBD1

CDR3nt: TGTGCCAGCAGCCCCCGGGGAATGAACACTGAAGCTTTCTTT
CDR3aa: CASSPRGMNTEAFF
abundance: once
v_gene: TRBV5-6
j_gene: TRBJ1-1
d_gene: .

CDR3nt: TGTGCCAGCTCACCCCGGGGACAGAACACTGAAGCTTTCTTT
CDR3aa: CASSPRGQNTEAFF
abundance: .
v_gene: TRBV18
j_gene: TRBJ1-1
d_gene: .

CDR3nt: TGTGCCAGCAGCTTGGGGACAGGCCCCACAGATACGCAGTATTTT
CDR3aa: CASSLGTGPTDTQYF
abundance: medium-sized
v_gene: TRBV5-4
j_gene: TRBJ2-3
d_gene: TRBD1

CDR3nt: TGTGCCAGCAGTGCACAGGGGGTAGGCGGGGAGCTGTTTTTT
CDR3aa: CASSAQGVGGELFF
abundance: medium-sized
v_gene: TRBV6-1
j_gene: TRBJ2-2
d_gene: TRBD1

CDR3nt: TGTGCCAGCAGCGCCGAAGGGGGCAGAATAGATACGCAGTATTTT
CDR3aa: CASSAEGGRIDTQYF
abundance: .
v_gene: TRBV6-1
j_gene: TRBJ2-3
d_gene: TRBD1

CDR3nt: TGTGCCTGGAGAACTAGCGGTACCTACGAGCAGTACTTC
CDR3aa: CAWRTSGTYEQYF
abundance: medium-sized
v_gene: TRBV30
j_gene: TRBJ2-7
d_gene: TRBD2

CDR3nt: TGTGCCAGCAGTTACTCGAGGGGACGGGCGGCTCCCCAGCATTTT
CDR3aa: CASSYSRGRAAPQHF
abundance: .
v_gene: TRBV6-5
j_gene: TRBJ1-5
d_gene: .

CDR3nt: TGCGCCAGCAGCAGGGCCGCGACTACAGACACCGGGGAGCTGTTTTTT
CDR3aa: CASSRAATTDTGELFF
abundance: .
v_gene: TRBV5-1
j_gene: TRBJ2-2
d_gene: .

CDR3nt: TGTGCCAGCAGTTATGGAGTCATCTCTGGGGAGCAGTACTTC
CDR3aa: CASSYGVISGEQYF
abundance: medium-sized
v_gene: TRBV6-2/TRBV6-3
j_gene: TRBJ2-7
d_gene: .

CDR3nt: TGTGCTAGTGCCCTCCGCGGGGTGGAAACTGAAGCTTTCTTT
CDR3aa: CASALRGVETEAFF
abundance: .
v_gene: TRBV12-5
j_gene: TRBJ1-1
d_gene: .

CDR3nt: TGTGCCAGCAGTTTTATGAGGGGACAAGAGACCCAGTACTTC
CDR3aa: CASSFMRGQETQYF
abundance: medium-sized
v_gene: TRBV27
j_gene: TRBJ2-5
d_gene: .

CDR3nt: TGTGCCAGCTGCCAACCCGACAGGGCCAATGAGCAGTTCTTC
CDR3aa: CASCQPDRANEQFF
abundance: .
v_gene: TRBV6-5
j_gene: TRBJ2-1
d_gene: TRBD1

CDR3nt: TGTGCCAGCTCACCAGATTACGGCTATGGCTACACCTTC
CDR3aa: CASSPDYGYGYTF
abundance: few
v_gene: TRBV18
j_gene: TRBJ1-2
d_gene: .

CDR3nt: TGTGCCAGCAGCCCCCGGGACGGCCGGCAAGAGACCCAGTACTTC
CDR3aa: CASSPRDGRQETQYF
abundance: .
v_gene: TRBV6-5
j_gene: TRBJ2-5
d_gene: .

CDR3nt: TGTGCCAGTGGCTATATAGGAGGGAGGGGGAATGAGCAGTTCTTC
CDR3aa: CASGYIGGRGNEQFF
abundance: medium-sized
v_gene: TRBV19
j_gene: TRBJ2-1
d_gene: .

CDR3nt: TGCGCCAGCAGCTCCGGGACTAGCGGGAGATACGAGCAGTACTTC
CDR3aa: CASSSGTSGRYEQYF
abundance: few
v_gene: TRBV5-1
j_gene: TRBJ2-7
d_gene: TRBD2

CDR3nt: TGTGCCGCCGGCCCGAGGGGAGGGAGGAACGAGCAGTACTTC
CDR3aa: CAAGPRGGRNEQYF
abundance: medium-sized
v_gene: TRBV6-1
j_gene: TRBJ2-7
d_gene: TRBD2

CDR3nt: TGTGCCACCAACCCCAATCGTGGGACAGGGGGTACTGGGGCCAACGTCCTGACTTTC
CDR3aa: CATNPNRGTGGTGANVLTF
abundance: few
v_gene: TRBV24-1
j_gene: TRBJ2-6
d_gene: TRBD1

CDR3nt: TGCGCCAGCAGCGCCTCCGGGACTTCAACCGGGGAGCTGTTTTTT
CDR3aa: CASSASGTSTGELFF
abundance: once
v_gene: TRBV5-1
j_gene: TRBJ2-2
d_gene: .

CDR3nt: TGTGCCAGCAGCCCAGTGAATCGAGGTTCACCCCTCCACTTT
CDR3aa: CASSPVNRGSPLHF
abundance: medium-sized
v_gene: TRBV12-3/TRBV12-4
j_gene: TRBJ1-6
d_gene: .

CDR3nt: TGTGCCACCAGTGATCTAGCGGGAGGGCGGGGATTCACAGATACGCAGTATTTT
CDR3aa: CATSDLAGGRGFTDTQYF
abundance: few
v_gene: TRBV24-1
j_gene: TRBJ2-3
d_gene: TRBD2

CDR3nt: TGTGCCAGCAGCCTCGGGAGAGGCACCGGGGAGCTGTTTTTT
CDR3aa: CASSLGRGTGELFF
abundance: .
v_gene: TRBV5-6
j_gene: TRBJ2-2
d_gene: .

CDR3nt: TGTGCTAGTGGTTTGGTACTGGCCAGGGGATTT
CDR3aa: CASGLVLARGF
abundance: .
v_gene: TRBV12-3/TRBV12-4
j_gene: TRBJ2-2
d_gene: .

CDR3nt: TGCAGCGTTGAAAGACAGGGCGTTGGCTACACCTTC
CDR3aa: CSVERQGVGYTF
abundance: large
v_gene: TRBV29-1
j_gene: TRBJ1-2
d_gene: TRBD1

CDR3nt: TGTGCCAGCTCAGCGGACAGCATGAACACTGAAGCTTTCTTT
CDR3aa: CASSADSMNTEAFF
abundance: .
v_gene: TRBV18
j_gene: TRBJ1-1
d_gene: .

CDR3nt: TGTGCCAGCAGCCGAAGGCAGGGGAGGGCTTTCTTT
CDR3aa: CASSRRQGRAFF
abundance: .
v_gene: TRBV28
j_gene: TRBJ1-1
d_gene: .

CDR3nt: TGTGCCAGCAGCCAAGATGTGATCGGGGCTAGCGGGAGCTCTAATGAGCAGTTCTTC
CDR3aa: CASSQDVIGASGSSNEQFF
abundance: .
v_gene: TRBV4-2
j_gene: TRBJ2-1
d_gene: TRBD2

CDR3nt: TGTGCCACCAGTCCGACAGGGGAGGTACAAGAGACCCAGTACTTC
CDR3aa: CATSPTGEVQETQYF
abundance: .
v_gene: TRBV24-1
j_gene: TRBJ2-5
d_gene: TRBD1

CDR3nt: TGCGCCAGCAGTCATCCCAGGGCCTTAAAAGATACGCAGTATTTT
CDR3aa: CASSHPRALKDTQYF
abundance: .
v_gene: TRBV10-2
j_gene: TRBJ2-3
d_gene: .

CDR3nt: TGTGCCAGCAGAACATCCGGGGGGGATCAGCCCCAGCATTTT
CDR3aa: CASRTSGGDQPQHF
abundance: .
v_gene: TRBV6-5
j_gene: TRBJ1-5
d_gene: .

CDR3nt: TGTGCCAGCAGCTTATCGGGAGGGGCTTACGAGCAGTACTTC
CDR3aa: CASSLSGGAYEQYF
abundance: few
v_gene: TRBV7-9
j_gene: TRBJ2-7
d_gene: TRBD2